This T cell receptor (beta chain) is from a study of T cell repertoires in cytomegalovirus infection. Study details: Indications came from public TCR beta signatures; they pointed to CMV infection and to a matching HLA type. General study findings and limits: HLA-C-restricted, CMV-specific TCR beta clonotypes were dominant ex vivo. Based on cumulative public TCR beta family frequency, carriers of CMV plus the relevant HLA were identified.

The CDR3 is 17 residues long. V trimming: 8 bases; J trimming: 6 bases; junction bases outside the gene matches: 15. To note about this clonotype: Its antigen remains unidentified.

From the reads, TCRdb called clonotypes with MiXCR, one entry per CDR3 protein. The sample holds 350,000 to 550,000 distinct CDR3 sequences, 30% to 40% seen once. The chain couples TRBV12-3 or TRBV12-4 to TRBJ1-5, with 11 bases lining up with TRBD1. Sequencing used PBMCs. The TCR comes from a human donor in good health (CMV status not recorded). Some clones in this sample may be carry-over from other donors' samples. CDR3 sequence: CASAFWTGGNFCQPQHF. The CDR3 DNA sequence: TGTGCCAGCGCCTTTTGGACAGGGGGCAACTTTTGTCAGCCCCAGCATTTT.